The clone carrying this TCR beta chain showed up many times. Clones were read by immunoSEQ multiplex PCR, and TCRdb kept only the in-frame ones, dropping some. The table lists fewer than 35,000 clones, with no singletons. This sample is part of a study of T cells after posttransplantation cyclophosphamide. The CDR3 runs 13 residues. Losses at the gene ends were 7 bases for V and 4 bases for J; bases not matched to a gene: 3. From germline, CDR1 is SGHTS and CDR2 YDEGEE. The sample consisted of PBMCs. This chain joins TRBV5-8 and TRBJ2-3, with 10 nucleotides matching TRBD2. This TCR came from a woman in her sixties in good health, CMV-negative, and a related stem cell transplant donor. CDR3 in DNA: TGTGCCAGCCAGGGACTAGCGCCAGATACGCAGTATTTT. Translation gives CASQGLAPDTQYF.